This T cell receptor (beta chain) was documented in a study of T cells in Graves' hyperthyroidism and ophthalmopathy. About the study: Staff took peripheral blood when the initial diagnosis was made, before any treatment began.

There are a few counts of this clonotype. The antigen is unknown. Broader study findings: Ophthalmopathy was predicted by the model a median of about 6.5 months ahead of onset. Most thyroid clonotypes expanded above 0.001 were also detected in blood.

Clinical symptoms, serum thyroxine, TRAb, thyroid ultrasound and orbital computed tomography informed diagnoses. CDR1 SGHNT and CDR2 YENEEA come from the germline V gene. This CDR3 comprises 16 residues. V lost 5 bases to trimming and J lost 9 bases; unmatched junction nucleotides: 13. TCR beta CDR3 regions were amplified from RNA. Initially, a first-round RT-PCR of the TCR CDR3 employed the HTBI primer set. TCRdb called the multiplex PCR reads again in MiXCR, with one record for every CDR3 protein. The table lists around 600,000 distinct CDR3 sequences, approximately 15% of them singletons. The rearrangement links TRBV11-3 to TRBJ1-6; 7 bases agree with TRBD1. The specimen sequenced was blood. The clonotype originates from a young woman with Graves' ophthalmopathy. The CDR3 is CASSQDKGARGSPLHF. The CDR3 DNA reads TGTGCCAGCAGCCAAGATAAGGGGGCGCGGGGTTCACCCCTCCACTTT.